The TCR beta chain under discussion was sequenced for a study of shared clonotypes between healthy human individuals. Study context: For every donor, three CD4 naive, three CD4 memory, two CD8 naive and one CD8 memory plates were used.

With regard to this clone: Other DNA sequences from this sample encode an identical CDR3 as well.

The CDR3 loop spans 14 amino acids. V shed 1 base and J shed 5 bases, with 12 bases lying between them. Germline V gene data show CDR1 as SGHRS and CDR2 as YFSETQ. Assay execution took place at the deep level. Sequencing was performed with immunoSEQ multiplex PCR; in TCRdb, only in-frame clones are kept and a portion is missing. The sample lists about 2.3 million clones, approximately 95% seen once, with roughly 0.36% in the top ten. This clonotype was obtained from a man aged 18 to 29 in good health. Some clones in this sample may be carry-over from other donors' samples. V and J are TRBV5-1 and TRBJ2-5, with a tentative D call TRBD1 (5 bases). Sequenced input: naive CD4+ T cells from PBMCs. The subset is: CD45RA+ positively selected. The CDR3, as DNA: TGCGCCAGCAGCTTGCAGGGCCTCGGGGAGACCCAGTACTTC. Translated: CASSLQGLGETQYF.